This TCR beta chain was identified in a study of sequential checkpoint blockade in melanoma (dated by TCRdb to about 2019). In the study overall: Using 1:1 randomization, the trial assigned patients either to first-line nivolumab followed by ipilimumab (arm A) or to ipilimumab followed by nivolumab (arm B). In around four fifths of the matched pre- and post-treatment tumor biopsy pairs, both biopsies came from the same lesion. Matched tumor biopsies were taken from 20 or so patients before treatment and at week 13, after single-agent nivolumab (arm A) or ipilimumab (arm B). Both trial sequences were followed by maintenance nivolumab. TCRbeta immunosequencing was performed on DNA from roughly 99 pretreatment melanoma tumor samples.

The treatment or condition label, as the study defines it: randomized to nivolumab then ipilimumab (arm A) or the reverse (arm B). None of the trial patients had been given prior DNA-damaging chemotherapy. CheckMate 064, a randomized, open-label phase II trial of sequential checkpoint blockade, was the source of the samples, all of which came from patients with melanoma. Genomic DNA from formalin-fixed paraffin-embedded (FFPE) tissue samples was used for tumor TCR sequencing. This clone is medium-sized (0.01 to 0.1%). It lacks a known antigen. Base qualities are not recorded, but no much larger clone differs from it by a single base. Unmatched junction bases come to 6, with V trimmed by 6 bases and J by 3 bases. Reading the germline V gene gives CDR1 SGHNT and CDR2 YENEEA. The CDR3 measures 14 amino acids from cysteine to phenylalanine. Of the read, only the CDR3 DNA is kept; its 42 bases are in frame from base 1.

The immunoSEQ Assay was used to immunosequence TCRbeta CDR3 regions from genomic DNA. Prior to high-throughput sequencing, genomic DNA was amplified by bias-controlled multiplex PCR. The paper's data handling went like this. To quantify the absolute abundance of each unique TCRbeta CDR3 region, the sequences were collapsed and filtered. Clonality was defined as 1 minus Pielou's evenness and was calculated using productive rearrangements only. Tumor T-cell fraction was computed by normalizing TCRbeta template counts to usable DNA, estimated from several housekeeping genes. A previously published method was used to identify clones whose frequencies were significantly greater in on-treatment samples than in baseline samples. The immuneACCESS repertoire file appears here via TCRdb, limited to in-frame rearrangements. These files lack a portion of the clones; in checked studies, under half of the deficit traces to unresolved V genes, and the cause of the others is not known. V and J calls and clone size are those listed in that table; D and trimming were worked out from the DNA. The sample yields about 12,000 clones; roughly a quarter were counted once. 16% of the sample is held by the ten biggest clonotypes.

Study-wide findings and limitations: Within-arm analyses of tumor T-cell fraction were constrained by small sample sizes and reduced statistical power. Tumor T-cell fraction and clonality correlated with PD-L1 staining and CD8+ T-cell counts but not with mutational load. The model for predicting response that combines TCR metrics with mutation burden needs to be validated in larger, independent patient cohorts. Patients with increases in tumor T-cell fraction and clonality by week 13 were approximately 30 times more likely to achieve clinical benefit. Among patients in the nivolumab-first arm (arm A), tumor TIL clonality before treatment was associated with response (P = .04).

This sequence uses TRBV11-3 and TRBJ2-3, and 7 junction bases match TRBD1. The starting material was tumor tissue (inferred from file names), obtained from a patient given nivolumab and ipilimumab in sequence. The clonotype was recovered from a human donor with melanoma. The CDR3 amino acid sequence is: CASRDETGTDTQYF. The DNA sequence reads TGTGCCAGCAGGGACGAGACAGGGACAGATACGCAGTATTTT.